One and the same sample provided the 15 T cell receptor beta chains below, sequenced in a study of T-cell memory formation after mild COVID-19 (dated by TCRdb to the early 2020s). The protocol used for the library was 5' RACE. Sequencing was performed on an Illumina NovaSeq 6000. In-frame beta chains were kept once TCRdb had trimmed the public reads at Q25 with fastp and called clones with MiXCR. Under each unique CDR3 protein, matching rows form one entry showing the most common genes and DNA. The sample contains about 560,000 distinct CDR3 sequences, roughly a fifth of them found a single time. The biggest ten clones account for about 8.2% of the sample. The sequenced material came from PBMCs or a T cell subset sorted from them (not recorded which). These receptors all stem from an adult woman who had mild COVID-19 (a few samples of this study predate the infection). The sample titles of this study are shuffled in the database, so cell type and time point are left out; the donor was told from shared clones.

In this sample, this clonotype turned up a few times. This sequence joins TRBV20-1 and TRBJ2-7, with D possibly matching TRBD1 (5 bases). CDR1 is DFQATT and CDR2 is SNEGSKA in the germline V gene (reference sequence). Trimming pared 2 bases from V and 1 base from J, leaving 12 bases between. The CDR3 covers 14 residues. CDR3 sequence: CSARRGRLSYEQYF. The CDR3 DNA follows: TGCAGTGCTAGAAGGGGCAGGTTGTCCTACGAGCAGTACTTC.

CDR3: CASSGTSTGDTEAFF. CDR3 sequence (DNA): TGTGCCAGCAGCGGAACGTCGACAGGGGACACTGAAGCTTTCTTT. This sequence joins TRBV7-9 and TRBJ1-1; TRBD1 matches 8 bases. In germline, CDR1 is SEHNR, CDR2 FQNEAQ (reference sequence). Germline trimming cut 5 bases from V and 3 bases from J; bases unmatched to any gene: 8. The CDR3 contains 15 residues.

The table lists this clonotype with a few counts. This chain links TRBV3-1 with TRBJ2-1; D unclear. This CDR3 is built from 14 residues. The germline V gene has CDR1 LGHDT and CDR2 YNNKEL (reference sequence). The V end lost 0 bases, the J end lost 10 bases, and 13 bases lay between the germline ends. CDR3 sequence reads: CASSQEGSSEEQFF. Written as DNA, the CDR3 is TGTGCCAGCAGCCAAGAAGGTTCAAGCGAGGAGCAGTTCTTC.

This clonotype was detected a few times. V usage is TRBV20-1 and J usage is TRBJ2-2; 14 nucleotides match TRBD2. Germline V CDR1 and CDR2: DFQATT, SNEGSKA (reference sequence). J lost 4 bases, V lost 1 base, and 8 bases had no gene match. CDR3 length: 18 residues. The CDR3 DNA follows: TGCAGTGCTAGAGCCGGGACTAGCGGGAGATCTGTCACCGGGGAGCTGTTTTTT. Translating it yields CSARAGTSGRSVTGELFF.

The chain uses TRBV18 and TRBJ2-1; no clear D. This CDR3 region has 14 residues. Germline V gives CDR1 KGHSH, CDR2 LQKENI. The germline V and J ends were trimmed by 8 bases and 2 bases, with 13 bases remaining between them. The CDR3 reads CASNPNPAYNEQFF. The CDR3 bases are TGTGCCAGCAATCCGAACCCCGCCTACAATGAGCAGTTCTTC.

CDR3 in DNA: TGTGCCAGCAGCTTCCGCGGGGGGGCGGTCGCAGATACGCAGTATTTT. Translated: CASSFRGGAVADTQYF. This chain joins TRBV7-8 and TRBJ2-3; TRBD2 aligns across 9 bases. CDR3 length: 16 amino acids. Germline values: CDR1 SGHVS, CDR2 FQNEAQ. Trimming took 3 bases from V and 4 from J; bases not matched to a gene: 8.

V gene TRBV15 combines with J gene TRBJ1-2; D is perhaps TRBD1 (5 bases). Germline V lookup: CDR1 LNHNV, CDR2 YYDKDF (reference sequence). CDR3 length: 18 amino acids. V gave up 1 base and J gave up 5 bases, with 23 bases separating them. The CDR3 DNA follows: TGTGCCACCAGCAGAGTCCATTGGGACTTACCACTTTTATATGGCTACACCTTC. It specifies CATSRVHWDLPLLYGYTF.

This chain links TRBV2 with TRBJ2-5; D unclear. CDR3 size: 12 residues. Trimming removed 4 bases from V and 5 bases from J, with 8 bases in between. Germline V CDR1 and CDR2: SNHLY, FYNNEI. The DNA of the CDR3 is TGTGCCAGCAGTGTAATGGGGGAGACCCAGTACTTC. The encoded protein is CASSVMGETQYF.

The CDR3 nucleotides read TGTGCCAGCAGCTCAGGACTAACCACCGGGGAGCTGTTTTTT. Its protein is CASSSGLTTGELFF. This chain uses TRBV5-4 with TRBJ2-2; D is possibly TRBD2 (6 bases). The germline V gene has CDR1 SGHNT and CDR2 YYREEE (reference sequence). Trimming took 3 bases from V and 4 from J, leaving 10 bases between them. The CDR3 loop spans 14 amino acids.

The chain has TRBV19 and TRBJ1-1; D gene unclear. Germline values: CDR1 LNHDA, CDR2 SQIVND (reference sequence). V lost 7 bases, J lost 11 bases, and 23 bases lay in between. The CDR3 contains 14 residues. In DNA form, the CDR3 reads TGTGCCAGTACCCACCTCGGACCCCCTCTCCGGGCTTTCTTT. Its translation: CASTHLGPPLRAFF.

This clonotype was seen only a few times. Here the CDR3 reads CASSFEPRESFNYGYTF. The CDR3 DNA follows: TGCGCCAGCAGCTTTGAACCCCGGGAGTCTTTTAACTATGGCTACACCTTC. The chain couples TRBV5-1 to TRBJ1-2; D is uncertain. From germline, CDR1 is SGHRS and CDR2 YFSETQ. The germline V and J ends were trimmed by 2 bases and 1 base, with 18 bases remaining between them. The CDR3 loop spans 17 amino acids.

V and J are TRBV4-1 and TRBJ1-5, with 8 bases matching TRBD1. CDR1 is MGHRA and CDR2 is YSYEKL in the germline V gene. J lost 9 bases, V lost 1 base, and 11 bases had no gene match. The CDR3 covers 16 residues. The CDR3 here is CASSQGPGTGQGPQHF. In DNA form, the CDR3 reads TGCGCCAGCAGCCAAGGGCCCGGGACAGGACAAGGGCCCCAGCATTTT.

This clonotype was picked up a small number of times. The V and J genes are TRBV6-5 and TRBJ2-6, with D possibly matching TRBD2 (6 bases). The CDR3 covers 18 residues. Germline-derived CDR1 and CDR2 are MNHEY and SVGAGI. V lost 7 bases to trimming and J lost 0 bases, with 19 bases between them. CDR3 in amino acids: CASKLLGGAPSGANVLTF. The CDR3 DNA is TGTGCCAGCAAACTACTGGGCGGGGCCCCCTCTGGGGCCAACGTCCTGACTTTC.

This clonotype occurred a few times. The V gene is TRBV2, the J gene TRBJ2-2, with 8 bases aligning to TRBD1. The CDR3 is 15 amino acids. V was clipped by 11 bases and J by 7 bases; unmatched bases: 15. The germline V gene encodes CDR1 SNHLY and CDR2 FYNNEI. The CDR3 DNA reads TGTGCCTCCCAGGGGGGACAGGTCCCCGGCGGGGAGCTGTTTTTT. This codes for CASQGGQVPGGELFF.

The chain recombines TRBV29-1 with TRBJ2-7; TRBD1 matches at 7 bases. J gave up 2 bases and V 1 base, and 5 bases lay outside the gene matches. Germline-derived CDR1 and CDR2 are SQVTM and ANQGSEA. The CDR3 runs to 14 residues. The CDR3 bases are TGCAGCGTTGAAGTGGGACAGAGGCCCTACGAGCAGTACTTC. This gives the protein CSVEVGQRPYEQYF.